This is a list of T cell receptor beta chains from one sample in a study of identical twins. TCRdb re-called the 5' RACE reads through MiXCR, storing one row per CDR3 protein. The table shows around 960,000 distinct CDR3 sequences, with roughly an eighth occurring only once. The same sample was also used in a study of yellow fever vaccine responses in identical twins.

Sample: PBMCs. The receptors shown here come from a woman aged 18-29 years in good health. CDR3s include the opening cysteine and the closing phenylalanine or tryptophan. A D gene is named only where the DNA matches it firmly. Clone size appears in some rows only: once, few, many, or a class for an expanded clone.

v_call,d_call,j_call,cdr3_length,clone_size,cdr3_nt,cdr3_aa
TRBV28,.,TRBJ2-2,15,few,TGTGCCAGCAGTTTTGGCCCCCCGAACACCGGGGAGCTGTTTTTT,CASSFGPPNTGELFF
TRBV4-1,TRBD2,TRBJ2-3,18,.,TGCGCCAGCAGCCAAGTCTACGTAGCGGGGACTAGCACAGATACGCAGTATTTT,CASSQVYVAGTSTDTQYF
TRBV12-3/TRBV12-4,.,TRBJ2-3,15,few,TGTGCCAGCAGTTTGGTGGGGGGGCCGAGGGATACGCAGTATTTT,CASSLVGGPRDTQYF
TRBV20-1,.,TRBJ2-2,15,few,TGCAGTGCTAGAATTGCAGGACCGAACACCGGGGAGCTGTTTTTT,CSARIAGPNTGELFF
TRBV20-1,TRBD2,TRBJ2-3,16,many,TGCAGTGCCACCCTCACTAGCGGGAGAGGTGTGGGTACGCAGTATTTT,CSATLTSGRGVGTQYF
TRBV20-1,TRBD1,TRBJ1-4,14,few,TGCAGTGCTAGAGCCGAGACAGGGGGTGAAAAACTGTTTTTT,CSARAETGGEKLFF
TRBV18,.,TRBJ2-1,16,few,TGTGCCAGCTCACCATATATGGTCTACTCCTACAATGAGCAGTTCTTC,CASSPYMVYSYNEQFF
TRBV21-1,.,TRBJ1-1,19,few,TGTGCCAGCAGCAAAAACGAGGGGGGTCCGACAGGGATGAACACTGAAGCTTTCTTT,CASSKNEGGPTGMNTEAFF
TRBV12-3/TRBV12-4,TRBD1,TRBJ2-3,14,.,TGTGCCAGCAGAACGGGACAGCCCACAGATACGCAGTATTTT,CASRTGQPTDTQYF
TRBV28,.,TRBJ1-2,13,few,TGTGCCAGCAGTTTCCCGGCAGATGGAGGCTACACCTTC,CASSFPADGGYTF
TRBV11-2,TRBD2,TRBJ2-2,15,.,TGTGCCAGCAGCTTAGAGCTAGCGGGGGGCGGGGAGCTGTTTTTT,CASSLELAGGGELFF
TRBV7-8,.,TRBJ2-5,15,many,TGTGCCAGCAGCTCCGTCAGCGCGTTACAAGAGACCCAGTACTTC,CASSSVSALQETQYF
TRBV3-1,TRBD1,TRBJ2-7,14,.,TGTGCCAGCAGAGACCGGGACAGGGATTACGAGCAGTACTTC,CASRDRDRDYEQYF
TRBV7-9,.,TRBJ1-1,14,many,TGTGCCAGCAGTCCCGGGACAATGAACACTGAAGCTTTCTTT,CASSPGTMNTEAFF
TRBV15,.,TRBJ2-3,13,few,TGTGCCACCAGCAGAGACAGGGGAGATACGCAGTATTTT,CATSRDRGDTQYF
TRBV9,TRBD1,TRBJ1-2,15,few,TGTGCCAGCAGCGTAACAGGGGCGCAAAACTATGGCTACACCTTC,CASSVTGAQNYGYTF
TRBV11-2,.,TRBJ2-1,12,few,TGTGCCAGCAGCTTAGAAGCGATTGAGCAGTTCTTC,CASSLEAIEQFF
TRBV19,.,TRBJ2-1,13,few,TGTGCCAGCGCTCAAGGACTATACAATGAGCAGTTCTTC,CASAQGLYNEQFF
TRBV20-1,.,TRBJ2-5,19,.,TGCAGTGCTAGTCGTCCAGGGTACCAAGAGAGTTATGGTCAAGAGACCCAGTACTTC,CSASRPGYQESYGQETQYF
TRBV24-1,TRBD2,TRBJ2-1,16,.,TGTGCCACCAGTGATCCTAGCGGGAGGGCAGTCGATGAGCAGTTCTTC,CATSDPSGRAVDEQFF
TRBV7-3,TRBD1,TRBJ2-1,16,.,TGTGCCAGCAGCGGGGGGACAGGGAGGCCCTACAATGAGCAGTTCTTC,CASSGGTGRPYNEQFF
TRBV6-1,TRBD1,TRBJ1-2,13,.,TGTGCCAGTTGGGACAGCCGATCCTATGGCTACACCTTC,CASWDSRSYGYTF
TRBV20-1,TRBD1,TRBJ1-1,13,many,TGCAGTGCCTTGGGACAGTTGAACACTGAAGCTTTCTTT,CSALGQLNTEAFF
TRBV5-1,TRBD2,TRBJ2-1,15,few,TGCGCCAGCAGCTCAGCGGGGGGGCCGTCCAATGAGCAGTTCTTC,CASSSAGGPSNEQFF
TRBV5-1,.,TRBJ1-1,16,few,TGCGCCAGCAGCTTGGTACAGGGCAGACTGAACACTGAAGCTTTCTTT,CASSLVQGRLNTEAFF
TRBV25-1,TRBD1,TRBJ2-2,19,.,TGTGCCAGCAGTCCCTCGGCGGGACAGGGGAGGGTACTGGCCGGGGAGCTGTTTTTT,CASSPSAGQGRVLAGELFF
TRBV3-1,TRBD2,TRBJ2-1,16,few,TGTGCCAGCAGCCTTAGCGGGGGGGCTTTCTACAATGAGCAGTTCTTC,CASSLSGGAFYNEQFF
TRBV7-2,.,TRBJ2-7,15,few,TGTGCCAGCAGCTTAATTGGCGGTAAAATCTACGAGCAGTACTTC,CASSLIGGKIYEQYF
TRBV20-1,.,TRBJ1-5,16,many,TGCAGTGCTAGAGATTCCCGGGAGGTTAGCAATCAGCCCCAGCATTTT,CSARDSREVSNQPQHF
TRBV15,.,TRBJ2-7,14,.,TGTGCCACCAGCAGAGAGGGGGAACGCTACGAGCAGTACTTC,CATSREGERYEQYF
TRBV6-5,.,TRBJ1-2,14,few,TGTGCCAGCAGTTGGCGGGGTGGTAACTATGGCTACACCTTC,CASSWRGGNYGYTF
TRBV7-3,.,TRBJ2-5,17,few,TGTGCCAGCAGCTTACGACCGGGGACACCCAATCAAGAGACCCAGTACTTC,CASSLRPGTPNQETQYF
TRBV7-9,.,TRBJ1-1,14,few,TGTGCCAGCAGCTTAGAATGGTTGAACACTGAAGCTTTCTTT,CASSLEWLNTEAFF
TRBV14,.,TRBJ1-2,12,few,TGTGCCAGCAGCCAAGTTAGGTCCGGCTACACCTTC,CASSQVRSGYTF
TRBV12-3/TRBV12-4,.,TRBJ1-2,15,few,TGTGCCAGCAGTTTATCGGAAAGAACATTTCTGGGCTACACCTTC,CASSLSERTFLGYTF
TRBV20-1,.,TRBJ2-5,15,few,TGCAGTGCTAACCTCGAGCCCCGGAGCGAAGAGACCCAGTACTTC,CSANLEPRSEETQYF
TRBV28,TRBD2,TRBJ2-2,18,few,TGTGCCAGCAGTTTATCGGGTTGGCGGGGGACGAACACCGGGGAGCTGTTTTTT,CASSLSGWRGTNTGELFF
TRBV4-1,.,TRBJ2-7,16,.,TGCGCCAGCAGCTTAAGGGGGGACACCGCCGCTTACGAGCAGTACTTC,CASSLRGDTAAYEQYF
TRBV28,TRBD2,TRBJ2-3,14,few,TGTGCCAGCAAATCGTCGAGCGGGAGAGATACGCAGTATTTT,CASKSSSGRDTQYF
TRBV5-5,.,TRBJ1-4,17,few,TGTGCCAGCAGCTTGTTAAGCTTCAGGGGTCCTAATGAAAAACTGTTTTTT,CASSLLSFRGPNEKLFF
TRBV7-9,.,TRBJ1-4,15,many,TGTGCCAGCAGCTTAGATGGCCTCCTAGGCGAAAAACTGTTTTTT,CASSLDGLLGEKLFF
TRBV12-3/TRBV12-4,.,TRBJ2-3,16,many,TGTGCCAGCAGTTTATATTCTTCGGGAACTGTAGATACGCAGTATTTT,CASSLYSSGTVDTQYF